Listed here are 9 T cell receptor beta chains from one sample, sequenced in a study of blood T cells in healthy people across ages. Primed by a sample-barcoded 5' primer and a J-beta primer mix, a second PCR proceeded for about 6 to 12 cycles. Each CDR3 protein is one row after TCRdb ran MiXCR on the 5' RACE reads. The repertoire has roughly 680,000 distinct CDR3 sequences, 21% of them found once; the top ten carry 3.6%. Sequenced: blood. Receptors were obtained from a man between 70 and 80 years old in good health.

This chain joins TRBV3-1 and TRBJ1-1, with 7 bases aligning to TRBD1. The CDR3 sequence is 13 residues long. V shed 3 bases, J shed 7 bases, and the junction held 5 bases outside the gene matches. Looked up from germline, CDR1 is LGHDT and CDR2 is YNNKEL (reference sequence). As DNA, the CDR3 is TGTGCCAGCAGCCATGGGACAGCCCTTGAAGCTTTCTTT. Its protein product is CASSHGTALEAFF. Supplemented by reference TRBV3-1 and TRBJ1-1, the full variable domain reads DTAVSQTPKYLVTQMGNDKSIKCEQNLGHDTMYWYKQDSKKFLKIMFSYNNKELIINETVPNRFSPKSPDKAHLNLHINSLELGDSAVYFCASSHGTALEAFFGQGTRLTVV.

To note about this clonotype: The germline gene is not matched at one end of the junction; a read error may be the cause. This chain links TRBV5-6 with TRBJ2-5, with TRBD2 matching 10 bases. Germline V gene lookup returns CDR1 SGHDT and CDR2 YYEEEE. The CDR3 spans 16 residues. The CDR3 protein is CASSFGLADYQETQCF. CDR3 nucleotides: TGTGCCAGCAGCTTTGGACTAGCGGACTACCAAGAGACCCAGTGCTTC.

CDR3 residues: CSAMMTGQETQYF. CDR3 DNA sequence: TGCAGTGCGATGATGACAGGCCAAGAGACCCAGTACTTC. V is TRBV20-1 and J is TRBJ2-5; D may be TRBD1 (6 bases). CDR3 length: 13 residues. CDR1 and CDR2 (germline): DFQATT, SNEGSKA (reference sequence). Trimming removed 6 bases at V and 1 base at J, with 12 bases between.

As concerns this clonotype: Sequence at one end of the junction differs from germline and may be a read error. The chain combines TRBV5-5 with TRBJ2-1, with unresolved D. Germline V gene sequence: CDR1 SGHKS, CDR2 YYEKEE (reference sequence). The CDR3 contains 14 residues. CDR3: CASSLGPGSDERFF. DNA for the CDR3: TGTGCCAGCAGCTTAGGGCCAGGCTCGGATGAGCGGTTCTTC.

With regard to this clonotype: The junction shows a germline mismatch at one end, possibly a read error. Here the CDR3 DNA reads TGCAGCGCGGACAGCTCCTACAATGAGCAGCTCTTC. The encoded protein is CSADSSYNEQLF. The chain combines TRBV29-1 with TRBJ2-5, with a weak D call TRBD1 (6 bases). CDR3 length: 12 residues. Germline loops: CDR1 SQVTM, CDR2 ANQGSEA.

The rearrangement joins TRBV20-1 to TRBJ1-2; no reliable D call. The V gene lost 5 bases and the J gene lost 4 bases, with 14 bases spanning the gap. Germline V gene sequence: CDR1 DFQATT, CDR2 SNEGSKA (reference sequence). There are 13 residues in the CDR3. The DNA for the CDR3 is TGCAGTGCTGGCCCTGGAGCCGGCTATGGCTACACCTTC. Encoded protein: CSAGPGAGYGYTF.

This clonotype was recorded only once. This may come from a read error, since a much larger clone is one base off. The V gene is TRBV15, the J gene TRBJ2-5, with D maybe TRBD1 (5 bases). CDR1 and CDR2 from the germline V gene are LNHNV and YYDKDF (reference sequence). This CDR3 has 14 residues. The CDR3 coding sequence is TGTGCCACCAGCAGGGAAGGGGCCCAAGAGACCCACTACTTC. It specifies CATSREGAQETHYF.

CDR3 bases: TGCAGTGCTAGTAATTTAAGGACAGGGTCCTCTGGGGCCAACGTCCTGACTTTC. Amino acid sequence: CSASNLRTGSSGANVLTF. The chain is built from TRBV20-1 and TRBJ2-6; 8 bases align to TRBD1. Germline V CDR1 and CDR2: DFQATT, SNEGSKA (reference sequence). The CDR3 runs 18 residues. The trim removed 3 bases at V and 0 bases at J, leaving 10 bases unmatched.

This clonotype occurred a few times. A read error is possible here, since a much larger clone lies one base away. This chain uses TRBV30 with TRBJ1-6; unclear D gene. Germline V gives CDR1 GTSNPN, CDR2 SVGIG (reference sequence). This CDR3 is built from 15 residues. The CDR3 DNA is TGTGCCTGGGAGGCCCTGGACGGCGGAGATTCACCCCCCCACTTT. Its protein is CAWEALDGGDSPPHF. The variable domain in full, completed from reference TRBV30 and TRBJ1-6, reads SQTIHQWPATLVQPVGSPLSLECTVEGTSNPNLYWYRQAAGRGLQLLFYSVGIGQISSEVPQNLSASRPQDRQFILSSKKLLLSDSGFYLCAWEALDGGDSPPHFGNGTRLTVT.